This TCR beta chain emerged from a study of early stage breast cancer tumors. Each sample had two DNA replicates, 0.5 ug blood or 1.5 ug tissue. Data came from immunoSEQ multiplex PCR; TCRdb stores just in-frame clones and leaves some out. Here the sample spans more than 13,000 clones, about 80% being singletons. In the case of this clone: The junction differs from germline at one of its ends, possibly a read error.

The CDR3 is 13 residues long. Germline lookup yields CDR1 MRHNA and CDR2 SNTAGT. The sequenced sample consisted of normal breast tissue next to the tumor. The sequence derives from a person in their fifties with breast cancer. The genes are TRBV6-4 and TRBJ1-2, with TRBD1 identical over 11 bases. The CDR3 loop is CASSLGQGDSYIF. CDR3 in DNA: TGTGCCAGCAGCCTGGGACAGGGGGATAGCTACATCTTC.